The 24 T cell receptor beta chains below all came from one sample that was sequenced in a study of T cells after yellow fever vaccination. TCRdb reprocessed the 5' RACE reads with MiXCR, giving one entry per CDR3 protein. In the table there are 300,000 or so distinct CDR3 sequences, less than 9.5% of which are singletons. Sequencing was performed on CD4+ T cells sorted from PBMCs, taken 5 days after the yellow fever booster vaccination. The receptor set was obtained from a man younger than 35 who received the YFV17D yellow fever vaccine.

The chain employs TRBV27 and TRBJ1-5; D is undetermined. Trimming pared 3 bases from V and 5 bases from J, leaving 5 bases between. Germline loops: CDR1 MNHEY, CDR2 SMNVEV (reference sequence). The CDR3 has 12 residues. The CDR3 DNA follows: TGTGCCAGCAGTTTCGTCGATCAGCCCCAGCATTTT. Translation gives CASSFVDQPQHF.

This chain connects TRBV7-2 to TRBJ2-2; TRBD2 matches at 8 bases. The CDR3 sequence is 16 residues long. With 5 bases clipped from V and 4 bases from J, the junction kept 9 bases outside the gene matches. The germline V gene has CDR1 SGHTA and CDR2 FQGNSA. The CDR3 loop reads CASSPGGASGTGELFF. CDR3 sequence (DNA): TGTGCCAGCAGCCCGGGGGGGGCTAGTGGCACCGGGGAGCTGTTTTTT.

V is TRBV19 and J is TRBJ1-6; a possible D gene is TRBD1 (6 bases). The V gene's germline CDR1 is LNHDA and CDR2 SQIVND (reference sequence). This CDR3 region has 14 residues. The V end was cut by 4 bases, the J end by 6 bases, with 10 bases between. CDR3 loop: CASSTSGVNSPLHF. The CDR3 bases are TGTGCCAGTAGTACCTCAGGGGTTAATTCACCCCTCCACTTT. Using reference TRBV19 and TRBJ1-6 for the parts outside the CDR3, the full variable domain is DGGITQSPKYLFRKEGQNVTLSCEQNLNHDAMYWYRQDPGQGLRLIYYSQIVNDFQKGDIAEGYSVSREKKESFPLTVTSAQKNPTAFYLCASSTSGVNSPLHFGNGTRLTVT.

This clonotype came up a few times. J is TRBJ2-2 and V is TRBV5-1; the D is unclear. Trimming cost V 0 bases and J 6 bases, with 12 bases left between them. Germline CDR1 SGHRS, CDR2 YFSETQ. This CDR3 is built from 15 residues. The CDR3 nucleotides are TGCGCCAGCAGCTTGGCCCTTTTGGGCGCCGGGGAGCTGTTTTTT. Its protein product is CASSLALLGAGELFF.

The V call is TRBV7-2, the J call TRBJ1-1; no clear D gene. V gave up 1 base and J gave up 1 base, with 7 bases separating them. Germline CDR1 SGHTA, CDR2 FQGNSA. CDR3 length: 14 amino acids. In DNA, the CDR3 is TGTGCCAGCAGCTTAGATTGGGGGAACACTGAAGCTTTCTTT. This codes for CASSLDWGNTEAFF.

This clonotype came up a few times. The chain combines TRBV29-1 with TRBJ1-3; D is undetermined. The CDR3 totals 11 residues. Germline V CDR1 and CDR2: SQVTM, ANQGSEA. Trimming shortened V by 6 bases and J by 0 bases, and 3 bases separated the two germline ends. CDR3 bases: TGCAGCGTGCACTCTGGAAACACCATATATTTT. Protein: CSVHSGNTIYF.

This clonotype has only a few counts. V usage is TRBV20-1 and J usage is TRBJ1-5; maybe TRBD1 (6 bases). The V gene lost 3 bases and the J gene lost 5 bases, with 20 bases spanning the gap. In germline, CDR1 is DFQATT, CDR2 SNEGSKA (reference sequence). The CDR3 is 16 amino acids. Written as DNA, the CDR3 is TGCAGTGCTAGTCCTAGGGGGGGGCGCTCCCATCAGCCCCAGCATTTT. This sequence encodes CSASPRGGRSHQPQHF.

The chain carries TRBV5-1 and TRBJ2-3; perhaps TRBD2 as D (6 bases). Germline values: CDR1 SGHRS, CDR2 YFSETQ. V lost 0 bases and J lost 1, with 12 bases in between. The CDR3 contains 16 residues. The CDR3 DNA sequence: TGCGCCAGCAGCTTGGCTGTCGGGGGAGGCACAGATACGCAGTATTTT. This sequence encodes CASSLAVGGGTDTQYF.

V and J are TRBV3-1 and TRBJ2-5; D might be TRBD2 (5 bases). The V end was cut by 6 bases, the J end by 5 bases, with 22 bases between. The CDR3 is 16 residues long. Germline loops: CDR1 LGHDT, CDR2 YNNKEL (reference sequence). The CDR3 region is CASSHGRGASAETQYF. DNA of the CDR3: TGTGCCAGCAGTCACGGACGGGGAGCTTCGGCCGAGACCCAGTACTTC.

The rearrangement uses TRBV7-2 and TRBJ2-6, with D unclear. Germline values: CDR1 SGHTA, CDR2 FQGNSA. Trimming took off 11 bases at V and 4 bases at J, with 12 bases between the two ends. The CDR3 consists of 13 residues. The CDR3 loop is CALDWSGANVLTF. The CDR3, as DNA: TGTGCCTTAGACTGGTCCGGGGCCAACGTCCTGACTTTC.

This clonotype has a handful of counts. The chain carries TRBV9 and TRBJ2-1; D gene ambiguous. V was shortened by 4 bases and J by 0 bases, with 11 bases between the two germline ends. The germline CDR1 and CDR2 sequences are SGDLS and YYNGEE. This CDR3 is 15 amino acids long. The CDR3 DNA sequence: TGTGCCAGCAGCCCCGTGGCCAGCTCCTACAATGAGCAGTTCTTC. Its protein product is CASSPVASSYNEQFF.

V is TRBV5-1 and J is TRBJ2-5; no clear D. Germline CDR1 and CDR2: SGHRS and YFSETQ. V was clipped by 4 bases and J by 2 bases, with 6 bases between them. The CDR3 length is 12 residues. The CDR3 nucleotides read TGCGCCAGCAGCCATGGGCAAGAGACCCAGTACTTC. Translated: CASSHGQETQYF.

The chain links TRBV30 to TRBJ2-5, with 9 bases that match TRBD2. The germline gives CDR1 GTSNPN, CDR2 SVGIG (reference sequence). The CDR3 extends over 16 amino acids. V gave up 4 bases and J gave up 4 bases; unmatched junction bases: 13. The CDR3 sequence: CAWISFSGGKGETQYF. CDR3 nucleotides: TGTGCCTGGATTAGTTTTAGCGGGGGCAAGGGAGAGACCCAGTACTTC.

This clonotype was found a few times. The CDR3 DNA is TGTGCCAGCAGCTTAGACAGTTTGTACTATGGCTACACCTTC. It encodes CASSLDSLYYGYTF. The chain uses TRBV7-2 and TRBJ1-2; unclear D gene. Germline CDR1 is SGHTA and CDR2 is FQGNSA. The V end lost 1 base, the J end lost 3 bases, and 9 bases lay between the germline ends. The CDR3 totals 14 residues.

V and J are TRBV7-2 and TRBJ2-3, with TRBD2 as a possible D gene (7 bases). This CDR3 region has 14 residues. The V gene's germline CDR1 is SGHTA and CDR2 FQGNSA. Trimming left V 7 bases short and J 3 bases short, with 14 bases between. The CDR3 nucleotides are TGTGCCAGCAAAACGGGGGGCTCGACAGATACGCAGTATTTT. Translating gives CASKTGGSTDTQYF.

This clonotype was detected ten times or more. This chain links TRBV7-2 with TRBJ2-5, with D perhaps TRBD1 (5 bases). The germline V and J ends were trimmed by 0 bases and 0 bases, with 11 bases remaining between them. Germline V CDR1 and CDR2: SGHTA, FQGNSA. There are 16 residues in the CDR3. The CDR3 sequence: CASSLAKGLDQETQYF. The DNA for the CDR3 is TGTGCCAGCAGCTTAGCGAAGGGGCTGGACCAAGAGACCCAGTACTTC.

This clonotype has at least ten counts. This chain joins TRBV7-9 and TRBJ2-3; D ambiguous. V lost 8 bases and J 2 bases, leaving 14 bases between the germline ends. The CDR3 length is 14 residues. Germline-derived CDR1 and CDR2 are SEHNR and FQNEAQ (reference sequence). CDR3 residues: CASGEWENTDTQYF. The CDR3 coding sequence is TGTGCCAGCGGGGAATGGGAAAACACAGATACGCAGTATTTT.

This clonotype was detected many times. V gene TRBV5-1 combines with J gene TRBJ1-1; D is uncertain. The CDR3 consists of 13 residues. The V and J ends lost 6 bases and 1 base respectively, with 10 bases between them. Germline V gene data show CDR1 as SGHRS and CDR2 as YFSETQ. This CDR3 reads CASMDSGNTEAFF. The CDR3 DNA reads TGCGCCAGCATGGACTCGGGGAACACTGAAGCTTTCTTT.

This clonotype was observed a few times. The rearrangement uses TRBV5-1 and TRBJ1-4, with a possible D match to TRBD1 (5 bases). Trimming left V 1 base short and J 6 bases short, with 13 bases between. This CDR3 is 15 amino acids long. Germline values: CDR1 SGHRS, CDR2 YFSETQ. The DNA for the CDR3 is TGCGCCAGCAGCTTGTCAGGGATGGTTGATGAAAAACTGTTTTTT. Its protein is CASSLSGMVDEKLFF.

This sequence joins TRBV20-1 and TRBJ2-3; D gene uncertain. The CDR3 totals 14 residues. Germline lookup yields CDR1 DFQATT and CDR2 SNEGSKA (reference sequence). The V gene lost 2 bases and the J gene lost 5 bases, with 14 bases spanning the gap. The CDR3 nucleotides are TGCAGTGCTAGAAGGCAGGTCGCCCTAGATACGCAGTATTTT. The encoded protein is CSARRQVALDTQYF.

This clonotype was seen at least ten times. The chain uses TRBV5-1 and TRBJ1-1, with unresolved D. The CDR3 extends over 15 amino acids. The V and J ends lost 2 bases and 0 bases respectively, with 11 bases between them. Germline V gives CDR1 SGHRS, CDR2 YFSETQ. The CDR3 loop reads CASSLDTHMNTEAFF. Here the CDR3 DNA reads TGCGCCAGCAGCTTAGACACCCACATGAACACTGAAGCTTTCTTT.

This clonotype was seen a few times. The rearrangement uses TRBV4-2 and TRBJ1-4, with D tentatively TRBD1 (5 bases). With 0 bases removed from V and 6 bases from J, the gap between germline ends came to 26 bases. CDR1 is LGHNA and CDR2 is YNFKEQ in the germline V gene. The CDR3 is 20 amino acids. The CDR3 loop is CASSQDSLGDGDLRDEKLFF. CDR3 coding DNA: TGTGCCAGCAGCCAAGATTCGTTGGGTGATGGGGACCTAAGGGATGAAAAACTGTTTTTT.

The gene calls are TRBV2 and TRBJ2-7; 7 bases agree with TRBD1. Germline assignment: CDR1 SNHLY and CDR2 FYNNEI. The CDR3 is made up of 13 amino acids. Unmatched junction bases numbered 5, after V lost 6 bases and J lost 3 bases. CDR3 loop: CASRRDSNYEQYV. The CDR3 DNA reads as TGTGCCAGCAGGAGGGACAGTAACTACGAGCAGTACGTC.

This clonotype occurred a few times. The rearrangement joins TRBV30 to TRBJ1-1; D unclear. V was pared by 3 bases and J by 7 bases, with 9 bases between. The germline V gene has CDR1 GTSNPN and CDR2 SVGIG (reference sequence). This CDR3 contains 11 residues. The CDR3 is CAWRREGEAFF. In DNA, the CDR3 is TGTGCCTGGAGAAGGGAGGGTGAAGCTTTCTTT.